This T cell receptor (beta chain) came from a study of cytomegalovirus exposure and HLA in healthy donors. Study context: Findings of an earlier analysis included 117 million unique TCR beta sequences from 180 million or so T cells. Study-level results: With later analysis, a missense DCLRE1C variant became linked to TCR beta V- and J-gene trimming.

With respect to this clone: Its antigen is undetermined.

PCR amplification relied on 60 Vbeta primers (plus 13 Jbeta primers). The authors' processing: Roughly 10 million shared chains were among about 80 million unique TCR beta chains counted in a later analysis. TCRdb's copy holds only in-frame clones and misses some; the assay was immunoSEQ multiplex PCR. V and J calls and clone size are given by that table; D and trimming were obtained from the DNA. The repertoire consists of approximately 79,000 clones, with 79% occurring once and the leading ten covering roughly 22%. Source material: PBMCs. This TCR derives from a middle-aged woman in good health and CMV-seropositive.

The CDR3 reads CASSLSQRTDTQYF. CDR3 in DNA: TGTGCCAGCAGCTTGTCACAACGCACAGATACGCAGTATTTT. The chain recombines TRBV5-5 with TRBJ2-3; no definite D call. This CDR3 region has 14 residues. Germline V gene lookup returns CDR1 SGHKS and CDR2 YYEKEE (reference sequence). V lost 1 base and J lost 1, with 7 bases in between.